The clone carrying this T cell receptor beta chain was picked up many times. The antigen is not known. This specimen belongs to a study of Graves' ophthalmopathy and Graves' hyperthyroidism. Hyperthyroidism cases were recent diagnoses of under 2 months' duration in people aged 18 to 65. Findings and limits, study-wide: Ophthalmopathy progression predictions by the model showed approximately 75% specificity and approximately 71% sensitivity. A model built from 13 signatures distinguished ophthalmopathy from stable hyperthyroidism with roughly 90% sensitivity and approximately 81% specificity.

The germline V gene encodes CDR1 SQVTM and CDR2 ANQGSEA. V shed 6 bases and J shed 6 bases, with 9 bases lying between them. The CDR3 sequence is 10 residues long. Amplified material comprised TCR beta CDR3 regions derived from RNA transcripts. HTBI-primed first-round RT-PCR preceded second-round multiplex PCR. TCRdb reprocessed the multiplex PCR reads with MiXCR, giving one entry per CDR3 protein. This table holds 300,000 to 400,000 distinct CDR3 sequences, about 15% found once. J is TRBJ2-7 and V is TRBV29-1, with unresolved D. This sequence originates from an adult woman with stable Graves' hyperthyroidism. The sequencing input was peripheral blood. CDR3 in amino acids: CSVLKGEQYF. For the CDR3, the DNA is TGCAGCGTCCTCAAGGGCGAGCAGTACTTC.